Listed below are T cell receptor beta chains from one sample, sequenced in a study of T-cell reconstitution after alpha-beta-depleted transplantation in children. One entry per CDR3 protein, called by TCRdb with MiXCR from the PCR reads. The sample carries some 300,000 distinct CDR3 sequences, around 7.1% recorded once. This sample comprised peripheral blood, obtained 360 days after TCRalphabeta/CD19-depleted stem cell transplant. Receptor source: a female patient aged 2 to 10 who had a stem cell transplant for Fanconi anemia, so the T cells may come from the graft donor. CDR3s include the opening cysteine and the closing phenylalanine or tryptophan. D genes are given only for firm matches. Part of the rows lack a size; the others show once, few, many or a class for expanded clones.

D gene: TRBD1
CDR3 length: 14
V gene: TRBV7-2
clone size: many
J gene: TRBJ1-2
CDR3 DNA: TGTGCCAGCAGCTCCCGGACAGGGGGCTTGGGCTACACCTTC
CDR3 protein: CASSSRTGGLGYTF

D gene: NA
CDR3 length: 14
V gene: TRBV14
clone size: few
J gene: TRBJ1-1
CDR3 DNA: TGTGCCAGCAGCCAAGACTTCACGGGGACTGAAGCTTTCTTT
CDR3 protein: CASSQDFTGTEAFF

D gene: NA
CDR3 length: 16
V gene: TRBV12-3/TRBV12-4
clone size: few
J gene: TRBJ1-1
CDR3 DNA: TGTGCCAGCAGTTTAGCGGTGGGCAGGGTGGGCACTGAAGCTTTCTTT
CDR3 protein: CASSLAVGRVGTEAFF

D gene: TRBD1
CDR3 length: 15
V gene: TRBV4-2
clone size: many
J gene: TRBJ2-7
CDR3 DNA: TGTGCCAGCAGTTGGGACAGTCGGGTTCACTACGAGCAGTACTTC
CDR3 protein: CASSWDSRVHYEQYF

D gene: NA
CDR3 length: 13
V gene: TRBV14
clone size: NA
J gene: TRBJ2-1
CDR3 DNA: TGTGCCAGCAGCCAGGTCGTAGGCAATGAGCAGTTCTTC
CDR3 protein: CASSQVVGNEQFF

D gene: NA
CDR3 length: 15
V gene: TRBV5-1
clone size: many
J gene: TRBJ1-5
CDR3 DNA: TGCGCCAGCAGCTTGGGAGGGTTGAGCAATCAGCCCCAGCATTTT
CDR3 protein: CASSLGGLSNQPQHF

D gene: NA
CDR3 length: 17
V gene: TRBV2
clone size: many
J gene: TRBJ2-1
CDR3 DNA: TGTGCCAGCAGTGAAGATCCGTCGCAGCCTCGTACGGATGAGCAGTTCTTC
CDR3 protein: CASSEDPSQPRTDEQFF

D gene: TRBD2
CDR3 length: 13
V gene: TRBV10-3
clone size: many
J gene: TRBJ2-7
CDR3 DNA: TGTGCCATCGGGAGCGGGGGGAGCTACGAGCAGTACTTC
CDR3 protein: CAIGSGGSYEQYF

D gene: NA
CDR3 length: 15
V gene: TRBV11-2
clone size: few
J gene: TRBJ2-7
CDR3 DNA: TGTGCCAGCAGCTTAGTCGGGGGCCCTACCTACGAGCAGTACTTC
CDR3 protein: CASSLVGGPTYEQYF

D gene: NA
CDR3 length: 15
V gene: TRBV19
clone size: many
J gene: TRBJ1-1
CDR3 DNA: TGTGCCAGTAGTCCCTCGGGAGAAATGAACACTGAAGCTTTCTTT
CDR3 protein: CASSPSGEMNTEAFF

D gene: NA
CDR3 length: 14
V gene: TRBV29-1
clone size: many
J gene: TRBJ2-2
CDR3 DNA: TGCAGCGTTGAAGGTGGCAGGGATACCGGGGAGCTGTTTTTT
CDR3 protein: CSVEGGRDTGELFF

D gene: TRBD1
CDR3 length: 17
V gene: TRBV12-3/TRBV12-4
clone size: many
J gene: TRBJ1-5
CDR3 DNA: TGTGCCAGCAGTAGGGGGCAGGCAGACGGGGGCAATCAGCCCCAGCATTTT
CDR3 protein: CASSRGQADGGNQPQHF

D gene: TRBD1
CDR3 length: 15
V gene: TRBV28
clone size: many
J gene: TRBJ1-6
CDR3 DNA: TGTGCCAGCAGTTTATCGACAGGGTGGAATTCACCCCTCCACTTT
CDR3 protein: CASSLSTGWNSPLHF

D gene: NA
CDR3 length: 16
V gene: TRBV4-3
clone size: NA
J gene: TRBJ1-3
CDR3 DNA: TGCGCCAGCAGCCAAGATTACAGGGAGAACGGAAACACCATATATTTT
CDR3 protein: CASSQDYRENGNTIYF

D gene: NA
CDR3 length: 12
V gene: TRBV5-1
clone size: many
J gene: TRBJ2-2
CDR3 DNA: TGCGCCAGCAGCTTTTGGCAGGGGGAGCTGTTTTTT
CDR3 protein: CASSFWQGELFF

D gene: TRBD1
CDR3 length: 15
V gene: TRBV20-1
clone size: many
J gene: TRBJ2-1
CDR3 DNA: TGCAGTGCCCCCCTAGAGACAGGGGGAAGAAATGGTGGTCGATTC
CDR3 protein: CSAPLETGGRNGGRF

D gene: TRBD2
CDR3 length: 14
V gene: TRBV20-1
clone size: NA
J gene: TRBJ2-3
CDR3 DNA: TGCAGTGCTCGGACTAGCGGCACCACAGATACGCAGTATTTT
CDR3 protein: CSARTSGTTDTQYF

D gene: TRBD2
CDR3 length: 15
V gene: TRBV28
clone size: many
J gene: TRBJ2-7
CDR3 DNA: TGTGCCAGCACCCCACTAGCGGGGTACGCCTACGAGCAGTACTTC
CDR3 protein: CASTPLAGYAYEQYF

D gene: NA
CDR3 length: 12
V gene: TRBV28
clone size: NA
J gene: TRBJ1-5
CDR3 DNA: TGTGCCAGCAGTTTAACGATCGGGCCCCAGCATTTT
CDR3 protein: CASSLTIGPQHF

D gene: NA
CDR3 length: 17
V gene: TRBV28
clone size: many
J gene: TRBJ2-2
CDR3 DNA: TGTGCCAGCAGTTTATTATCCCCGACAGACAACACCGGGGAGCTGTTTTTT
CDR3 protein: CASSLLSPTDNTGELFF

D gene: NA
CDR3 length: 12
V gene: TRBV20-1
clone size: NA
J gene: TRBJ2-5
CDR3 DNA: TGCAGTGCTAGACCTATTCAAGAGACCCAGTACTTC
CDR3 protein: CSARPIQETQYF

D gene: TRBD2
CDR3 length: 16
V gene: TRBV20-1
clone size: NA
J gene: TRBJ2-3
CDR3 DNA: TGCAGTGGTAGGCGGCTAGCGGGTTTAACGGCAGATACGCAGTATTTT
CDR3 protein: CSGRRLAGLTADTQYF

D gene: NA
CDR3 length: 14
V gene: TRBV20-1
clone size: many
J gene: TRBJ2-7
CDR3 DNA: TGCAGTGCTAGTTTCGGGACTTACCTCTACGAGCAGTACTTC
CDR3 protein: CSASFGTYLYEQYF

D gene: TRBD2
CDR3 length: 15
V gene: TRBV12-3/TRBV12-4
clone size: many
J gene: TRBJ2-7
CDR3 DNA: TGTGCCAGCAGTCTGGGACTAGCGGAGTCCTACGAGCAGTACTTC
CDR3 protein: CASSLGLAESYEQYF

D gene: TRBD2
CDR3 length: 16
V gene: TRBV4-3
clone size: many
J gene: TRBJ2-1
CDR3 DNA: TGCGCCAGCAGCCAAGATATCGCGGGGGAGGACAATGAGCAGTTCTTC
CDR3 protein: CASSQDIAGEDNEQFF

D gene: NA
CDR3 length: 11
V gene: TRBV3-1
clone size: NA
J gene: TRBJ2-5
CDR3 DNA: TGTGCCAGCAGCCAAATGGTGACCCAGTACTTC
CDR3 protein: CASSQMVTQYF

D gene: TRBD2
CDR3 length: 19
V gene: TRBV6-2/TRBV6-3
clone size: NA
J gene: TRBJ2-6
CDR3 DNA: TGTGCCAGCATCGGTATTTCGGGACTAGCGGGGTCTGGGGCCAACGTCCTGACTTTC
CDR3 protein: CASIGISGLAGSGANVLTF

D gene: TRBD1
CDR3 length: 14
V gene: TRBV4-1
clone size: few
J gene: TRBJ2-7
CDR3 DNA: TGCGCCAGCAGCCAAGGACAGGGGAACTACGAGCAGTACTTC
CDR3 protein: CASSQGQGNYEQYF

D gene: TRBD2
CDR3 length: 14
V gene: TRBV3-1
clone size: NA
J gene: TRBJ2-1
CDR3 DNA: TGTGCCAGCAGCCCAGGACTAGTCGGCAATGAGCAGTTCTTC
CDR3 protein: CASSPGLVGNEQFF

D gene: TRBD1
CDR3 length: 13
V gene: TRBV14
clone size: NA
J gene: TRBJ1-2
CDR3 DNA: TGTGCCAGCAGCCCCGGACAGGCCTATGGCTACACCTTC
CDR3 protein: CASSPGQAYGYTF

D gene: NA
CDR3 length: 13
V gene: TRBV28
clone size: NA
J gene: TRBJ1-2
CDR3 DNA: TGTGCCAGCAGTTTCACCAGGCACTATGGCTACACCTTC
CDR3 protein: CASSFTRHYGYTF

D gene: NA
CDR3 length: 16
V gene: TRBV5-1
clone size: many
J gene: TRBJ1-1
CDR3 DNA: TGCGCCAGCAGACCACCGGGACGTTCGGCGAGCACTGAAGCTTTCTTT
CDR3 protein: CASRPPGRSASTEAFF

D gene: TRBD1
CDR3 length: 15
V gene: TRBV12-3/TRBV12-4
clone size: many
J gene: TRBJ1-5
CDR3 DNA: TGTGCCAGCAGTTTAGGGGGACAGGCTAATCAGCCCCAGCATTTT
CDR3 protein: CASSLGGQANQPQHF

D gene: TRBD2
CDR3 length: 15
V gene: TRBV5-1
clone size: many
J gene: TRBJ2-1
CDR3 DNA: TGCGCCAGCAGCTTGGCCTGGACTAGGGACAATGAGCAGTTCTTC
CDR3 protein: CASSLAWTRDNEQFF

D gene: TRBD1
CDR3 length: 15
V gene: TRBV12-3/TRBV12-4
clone size: few
J gene: TRBJ1-2
CDR3 DNA: TGTGCCAGCAGTTTAGACAGGGGCCCTAACTATGGCTACACCTTC
CDR3 protein: CASSLDRGPNYGYTF

D gene: NA
CDR3 length: 13
V gene: TRBV12-3/TRBV12-4
clone size: many
J gene: TRBJ2-7
CDR3 DNA: TGTGCCAGCAGTTTATACGGAGCCTACGAGCAGTACTTC
CDR3 protein: CASSLYGAYEQYF

D gene: NA
CDR3 length: 14
V gene: TRBV11-2
clone size: few
J gene: TRBJ2-7
CDR3 DNA: TGTGCCAGCAGCTCGCCAGCCCTATTCTACGAGCAGTACTTC
CDR3 protein: CASSSPALFYEQYF

D gene: TRBD1
CDR3 length: 15
V gene: TRBV6-2/TRBV6-3
clone size: NA
J gene: TRBJ1-6
CDR3 DNA: TGTGCCAGCAGTTACTCCCGGGACAGGGTATCACCCCTCCACTTT
CDR3 protein: CASSYSRDRVSPLHF

D gene: NA
CDR3 length: 15
V gene: TRBV5-1
clone size: many
J gene: TRBJ2-1
CDR3 DNA: TGCGCCAGCAGCTTACAGCGGATAACCTACAATGAGCAGTTCTTC
CDR3 protein: CASSLQRITYNEQFF

D gene: NA
CDR3 length: 14
V gene: TRBV12-3/TRBV12-4
clone size: few
J gene: TRBJ1-1
CDR3 DNA: TGTGCCAGCAGTGCTCAGGGCTGGGACACTGAAGCTTTCTTT
CDR3 protein: CASSAQGWDTEAFF

D gene: NA
CDR3 length: 13
V gene: TRBV29-1
clone size: many
J gene: TRBJ2-1
CDR3 DNA: TGCAGCGTTGAGGGACAAAACTACAATGAGCAGTTCTTC
CDR3 protein: CSVEGQNYNEQFF

D gene: NA
CDR3 length: 15
V gene: TRBV6-5
clone size: many
J gene: TRBJ2-7
CDR3 DNA: TGTGCCAGCAGGCCCCTCCAGGGGGGAACCTACGAGCAGTACTTC
CDR3 protein: CASRPLQGGTYEQYF

D gene: NA
CDR3 length: 15
V gene: TRBV3-1
clone size: NA
J gene: TRBJ2-1
CDR3 DNA: TGTGCCTGCAGCCAAGATCGGCGGGTATACAATGAGCAGTTCTTC
CDR3 protein: CACSQDRRVYNEQFF

D gene: NA
CDR3 length: 14
V gene: TRBV4-3
clone size: NA
J gene: TRBJ2-7
CDR3 DNA: TGCGCCAGCAGCCACCGGGACGGCTCCTACGAGCAGTACTTC
CDR3 protein: CASSHRDGSYEQYF

D gene: TRBD1
CDR3 length: 16
V gene: TRBV15
clone size: NA
J gene: TRBJ2-7
CDR3 DNA: TGTGCCACCAGCAGGGGACCGGGACAGGGGGGCTACGAGCAGTACTTC
CDR3 protein: CATSRGPGQGGYEQYF

D gene: NA
CDR3 length: 14
V gene: TRBV24-1
clone size: many
J gene: TRBJ1-1
CDR3 DNA: TGTGCCACCAGTGATGGGCACCGGAACACTGAAGCTTTCTTT
CDR3 protein: CATSDGHRNTEAFF

D gene: TRBD2
CDR3 length: 19
V gene: TRBV7-3
clone size: many
J gene: TRBJ2-3
CDR3 DNA: TGTGCCAGCAGCTTATCGACGGGACTAGCGGGGTCCAGCACAGATACGCAGTATTTT
CDR3 protein: CASSLSTGLAGSSTDTQYF

D gene: NA
CDR3 length: 16
V gene: TRBV7-6
clone size: many
J gene: TRBJ2-3
CDR3 DNA: TGTGCCAGCAGCATACAAAAGTCTTCTAGCACAGATACGCAGTATTTT
CDR3 protein: CASSIQKSSSTDTQYF

D gene: TRBD1
CDR3 length: 12
V gene: TRBV25-1
clone size: many
J gene: TRBJ1-2
CDR3 DNA: TGTGCCAGCAGGAGACAGGGAGGTGGCTACACCTTC
CDR3 protein: CASRRQGGGYTF

D gene: NA
CDR3 length: 15
V gene: TRBV5-8
clone size: many
J gene: TRBJ1-5
CDR3 DNA: TGTGCCAGCAGCTTGTGGGGTCTAGGCAATCAGCCCCAGCATTTT
CDR3 protein: CASSLWGLGNQPQHF

D gene: TRBD1
CDR3 length: 11
V gene: TRBV20-1
clone size: many
J gene: TRBJ1-2
CDR3 DNA: TGCAGTGCTAGAGCGACGGAAGGGGGCTACTTC
CDR3 protein: CSARATEGGYF

D gene: NA
CDR3 length: 11
V gene: TRBV28
clone size: few
J gene: TRBJ2-1
CDR3 DNA: TGTGCCAGCAGTTCCCCCACGGGGCAGTTCTTC
CDR3 protein: CASSSPTGQFF